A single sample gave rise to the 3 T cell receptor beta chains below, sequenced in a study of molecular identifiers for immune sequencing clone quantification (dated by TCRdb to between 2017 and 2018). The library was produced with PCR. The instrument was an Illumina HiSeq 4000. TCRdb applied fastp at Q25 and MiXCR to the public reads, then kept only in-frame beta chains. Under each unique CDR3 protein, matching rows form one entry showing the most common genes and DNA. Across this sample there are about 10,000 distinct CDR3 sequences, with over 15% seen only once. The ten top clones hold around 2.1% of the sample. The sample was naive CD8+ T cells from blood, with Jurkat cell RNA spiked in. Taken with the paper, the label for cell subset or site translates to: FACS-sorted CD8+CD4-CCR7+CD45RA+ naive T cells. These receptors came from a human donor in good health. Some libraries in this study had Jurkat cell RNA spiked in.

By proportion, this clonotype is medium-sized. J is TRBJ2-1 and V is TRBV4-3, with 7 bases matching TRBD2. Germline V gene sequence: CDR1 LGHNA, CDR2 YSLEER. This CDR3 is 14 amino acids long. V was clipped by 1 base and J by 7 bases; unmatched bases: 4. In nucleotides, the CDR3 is TGCGCCAGCAGCCAAGGCGGGAGTAGGAATGAGCAGTTCTTC. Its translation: CASSQGGSRNEQFF.

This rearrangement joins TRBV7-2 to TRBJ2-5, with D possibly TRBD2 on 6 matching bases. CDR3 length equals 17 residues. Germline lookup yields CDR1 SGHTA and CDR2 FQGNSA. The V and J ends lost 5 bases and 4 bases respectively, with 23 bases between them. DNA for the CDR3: TGTGCCAGCAGCATCCCAGTGGGAGGCCTCGGTTTAGAGACCCAGTACTTC. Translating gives CASSIPVGGLGLETQYF.

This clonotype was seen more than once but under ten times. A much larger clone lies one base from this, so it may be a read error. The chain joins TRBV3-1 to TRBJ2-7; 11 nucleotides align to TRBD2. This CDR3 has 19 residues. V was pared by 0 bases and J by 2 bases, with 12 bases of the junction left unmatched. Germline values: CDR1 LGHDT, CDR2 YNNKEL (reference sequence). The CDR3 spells CASSQDRAASGRSTYEQYF. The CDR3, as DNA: TGTGCCAGCAGCCAAGATAGAGCGGCTAGCGGGAGGTCAACCTACGAGCAGTACTTC.